This T cell receptor beta chain derives from a study of PD-1 blockade in classical Hodgkin lymphoma. In the study overall: It was nivolumab at 3 mg/kg, given intravenously every 2 weeks, that patients received. Study-wide results and caveats: While CD8+ TCR diversity did not rise significantly by C4D1, CD4+ TCR diversity did.

Time point meaning: cycle 4 day 1 (C4D1), after six to seven weeks of nivolumab. Each patient experienced a relapse that followed autologous stem cell transplantation, and brentuximab vedotin exposure varied. The study purified CD4+ T cells from thawed PBMCs using magnetic negative selection. Measured with immunoSEQ multiplex PCR; TCRdb has only the in-frame clones, and not every one. Of roughly 20,000 clones in the sample, roughly 75% were seen once. As concerns this clone: Its antigen remains unidentified.

Trimming shortened V by 3 bases and J by 4 bases, and 12 bases separated the two germline ends. The CDR3 spans 14 residues. The germline gives CDR1 SEHNR, CDR2 FQNEAQ (reference sequence). This receptor was taken from a human donor with classical Hodgkin lymphoma. The chain has TRBV7-9 and TRBJ1-1; no clear D gene. Specimen: CD4+ T cells from blood, collected before the fourth cycle of nivolumab. The CDR3 DNA reads TGTGCCAGCAGCTTTTTCCGGGGAGGCACTGAAGCTTTCTTT. As protein: CASSFFRGGTEAFF.